The clone carrying this T cell receptor beta chain was found many times. This sample was included in a study of Graves' ophthalmopathy and Graves' hyperthyroidism. Using RNA transcripts, the TCR beta CDR3 regions were amplified. The library came from an HTBI-primed first-round RT-PCR and a second-round multiplex PCR. TCRdb re-analysed the multiplex PCR reads in MiXCR, keeping a single row per CDR3 protein. This table has about 600,000 distinct CDR3 sequences, under 45% appearing once. The CDR3 sequence is 14 residues long. With 4 bases removed from V and 4 bases from J, the gap between germline ends came to 13 bases. The germline V gene encodes CDR1 SEHNR and CDR2 FQNEAQ (reference sequence).

The rearrangement links TRBV7-9 to TRBJ1-1; no clear D gene. Sequenced input: peripheral blood or thyroid tissue (not recorded which). The sequence derives from an adult man with Graves' hyperthyroidism. DNA of the CDR3: TGTGCCAGCAGCTCTATGCGGGGTGTCACTGAAGCTTTCTTT. This gives the protein CASSSMRGVTEAFF.